A single sample gave rise to the 30 T cell receptor beta chains below, sequenced in a study of tumor-infiltrating lymphocytes in primary liver carcinoma. The tissue used was unsorted bulk material of about 19-34 mg. RNA and DNA were co-extracted from it with the AllPrep DNA/RNA mini kit. The investigators made TCR beta cDNA from approximately 0.5 ug total RNA, using a constant-region primer. Three nested multiplex PCR rounds of slightly modified ARM-PCR generated TCR beta libraries. Rounds one and two of PCR, each of approximately 11 cycles, were primed with TRBV1-TRBV30 forward primers and a C-beta reverse primer. TCRdb processed the multiplex PCR reads anew with MiXCR; each CDR3 protein has one entry. The sample holds some 95,000 distinct CDR3 sequences; 55% to 75% are singletons and the top ten take 27%. What was sequenced was tumor-adjacent normal liver tissue. The receptors were sampled from a man in his forties with primary liver carcinoma and hepatitis B virus infection.

With respect to this clonotype: It may be a read error: a sequence one base away is much more abundant. This rearrangement joins TRBV30 to TRBJ1-1; possibly TRBD1 for D (5 bases). The CDR3 runs 13 residues. Germline CDR1 is GTSNPN and CDR2 is SVGIG (reference sequence). DNA of the CDR3: TGTGTCTGGAGTGTTCAGGGTGGGTTCGAAGCTTTCTTT. Amino acids: CVWSVQGGFEAFF.

On this clonotype itself: This may be a read error: a much more frequent sequence differs by one nucleotide. This sequence joins TRBV13 and TRBJ2-1; a possible D gene is TRBD2 (6 bases). CDR1 PRHDT and CDR2 FYEKMQ come from the germline V gene (reference sequence). This CDR3 has 12 residues. Trimming removed 5 bases from V and 12 bases from J, with 14 bases in between. The CDR3 loop reads CASSHISGGQFF. The CDR3 region has the DNA TGTGCCAGCAGCCATATTAGCGGCGGGCAGTTCTTC.

About this clonotype itself: A read error may produce the germline difference seen at one junction end. V is TRBV20-1 and J is TRBJ2-1; 11 bases map to TRBD2. The CDR3 has 14 residues. Germline CDR1 reads DFQATT; CDR2 reads SNEGSKA (reference sequence). Here the CDR3 DNA reads TGCAGTGCTTCGACTAGCGGGAATTACAATGAGCAATTCTTC. The encoded protein is CSASTSGNYNEQFF.

This clonotype was observed at least ten times. This chain uses TRBV12-3 or TRBV12-4 with TRBJ2-5; 8 nucleotides match TRBD1. Trimming removed 5 bases from V and 4 bases from J; junction bases left unmatched: 6. This CDR3 contains 14 residues. CDR3 protein: CASSLGTGGETQYF. The CDR3 coding sequence is TGTGCCAGCAGTCTGGGGACAGGAGGAGAGACCCAGTACTTC.

With respect to this clonotype: One junction end disagrees with the germline gene, perhaps due to a read error. Written as DNA, the CDR3 is TGCGCCAGCAGTCAAGAAGTCACCCAGGACACTGAAGCTTTCTTT. Its translation is CASSQEVTQDTEAFF. V is TRBV4-1 and J is TRBJ1-1; D gene uncertain. The CDR3 runs to 15 residues. Germline V lookup: CDR1 MGHRA, CDR2 YSYEKL.

In its sample, this clonotype was seen many times. This chain's CDR3 is CASRGVMTKNIQYF. In DNA form, the CDR3 reads TGTGCCAGCAGGGGGGTAATGACCAAAAACATTCAGTACTTC. This rearrangement joins TRBV6-2 or TRBV6-3 to TRBJ2-4; possibly TRBD1 or TRBD2 for D (5 bases each). Trimming pared 6 bases from V and 2 bases from J, leaving 11 bases between. The germline V gene encodes CDR1 MNHEY and CDR2 SVGEGT. This CDR3 contains 14 residues.

This clonotype was seen only a few times. The V gene is TRBV7-9, the J gene TRBJ1-6; 7 bases line up with TRBD1. The CDR3 spans 13 residues. J gave up 5 bases and V 8 bases, and 3 bases lay outside the gene matches. The germline V gene encodes CDR1 SEHNR and CDR2 FQNEAQ (reference sequence). The CDR3 sequence: CASQGQNNSPLHF. CDR3 sequence (DNA): TGTGCCAGCCAGGGACAGAATAATTCACCCCTCCACTTT. The full variable domain, with the rest looked up from reference TRBV7-9 and TRBJ1-6, is DTGVSQNPRHKITKRGQNVTFRCDPISEHNRLYWYRQTLGQGPEFLTYFQNEAQLEKSRLLSDRFSAERPKGSFSTLEIQRTEQGDSAMYLCASQGQNNSPLHFGNGTRLTVT.

For this clonotype: Being one base from a much bigger clone, this may be a read error. This chain joins TRBV29-1 and TRBJ2-3; 9 bases line up with TRBD2. The CDR3 covers 13 residues. Germline V gives CDR1 SQVTM, CDR2 ANQGSEA. V was clipped by 4 bases and J by 4 bases; unmatched bases: 3. The CDR3 protein is CSVASGIPDTQYF. CDR3 sequence (DNA): TGCAGCGTTGCTAGCGGGATCCCAGATACGCAGTATTTT.

To note about this clonotype: The CDR3 carries no conserved terminal phenylalanine or tryptophan, so it likely arises from a read error. The V gene is TRBV11-2, the J gene TRBJ2-7; D possibly matches TRBD1 or TRBD2 (5 bases each). Trimming cost V 5 bases and J 2 bases, with 16 bases left between them. Germline V gives CDR1 SGHAT, CDR2 FQNNGV. The length of the CDR3 is 15 residues. The CDR3 coding sequence is TGTGCCAGCAGCCCAAGGCCGGGGACGACCTACGAGCAGTACCTC. It yields the protein CASSPRPGTTYEQYL.

A word on this clonotype: One junction end disagrees with the germline gene, perhaps due to a read error. V is TRBV4-2 and J is TRBJ1-1; D possibly corresponds to TRBD1 (5 bases). The CDR3 is 16 residues long. Germline CDR1 is LGHNA and CDR2 is YNFKEQ. CDR3 nucleotide sequence: TGTGCCAGCAGTCAAGGGCTTCATGGGGGGAACACTGAGGCTTTCTTT. Its translation is CASSQGLHGGNTEAFF.

The chain is built from TRBV30 and TRBJ2-1; 7 nucleotides agree with TRBD2. Per germline, CDR1 GTSNPN and CDR2 SVGIG (reference sequence). Trimming at V came to 4 bases and at J to 7 bases, leaving 7 bases not matched to a gene. This CDR3 comprises 13 residues. The CDR3 protein is CAWNRDYGNEQFF. CDR3 coding DNA: TGTGCCTGGAACCGGGACTATGGGAATGAGCAGTTCTTC. Variable domain in full (rest from reference TRBV30 and TRBJ2-1): SQTIHQWPATLVQPVGSPLSLECTVEGTSNPNLYWYRQAAGRGLQLLFYSVGIGQISSEVPQNLSASRPQDRQFILSSKKLLLSDSGFYLCAWNRDYGNEQFFGPGTRLTVL.

In the case of this clonotype: Its ends do not fully match the called genes, so a read error is possible. The V and J genes are TRBV7-3 and TRBJ1-1; TRBD1 is a possible D gene (6 bases). The germline gives CDR1 SGHTA, CDR2 FQGTGA. The CDR3 has 13 amino acids. The CDR3 sequence: CANSLGGPTEAFF. The DNA of the CDR3 is TGTGCCAACAGCTTGGGGGGGCCCACTGAAGCTTTCTTT.

For this clonotype: Mismatch with germline at one junction end may stem from a read error. CDR3 sequence: CASSLETSGKTEYF. CDR3 DNA: TGTGCCAGCAGCCTAGAGACTAGCGGGAAGACCGAGTACTTC. The V call is TRBV6-5, the J call TRBJ2-5; 11 nucleotides agree with TRBD2. Germline CDR1 MNHEY, CDR2 SVGAGI. This CDR3 contains 14 residues.

This clonotype showed up just a few times. Since a much larger clone is just one base distant, this may be a read error. The V call is TRBV4-1, the J call TRBJ2-7; D remains ambiguous. The germline gives CDR1 MGHRA, CDR2 YSYEKL. This CDR3 is 15 amino acids long. The CDR3 loop is CAGSQDHGASYEQYF. CDR3 nucleotide sequence: TGCGCCGGCAGCCAAGATCATGGCGCCTCCTACGAGCAGTACTTC.

This clonotype was detected only a few times. The rearrangement links TRBV28 to TRBJ1-2, with a possible D match to TRBD1 (5 bases). The CDR3 runs to 12 residues. Germline CDR1 is MDHEN and CDR2 is SYDVKM. Trimming took 4 bases from V and 6 from J, leaving 9 bases between them. CDR3 coding DNA: TGTGCCAGCAGTTGGGGGGGGGATGGCTACACCTTC. It is translated as CASSWGGDGYTF.

To note about this clonotype: This may stem from a read error, because a much larger clone lies one nucleotide away. J is TRBJ2-1 and V is TRBV12-3 or TRBV12-4; 9 bases map to TRBD1. There are 14 residues in the CDR3. The CDR3 is CTSSGTGISNEQFF. The CDR3 DNA reads TGTACCAGCAGTGGGACAGGGATAAGCAATGAGCAGTTCTTC.

This clonotype came up many times. This chain joins TRBV7-9 and TRBJ1-1; D uncertain. CDR1 is SEHNR and CDR2 is FQNEAQ in the germline V gene (reference sequence). The V and J ends lost 1 base and 0 bases respectively, with 9 bases between them. The CDR3 contains 15 residues. CDR3 protein: CASSLVTGMNTEAFF. CDR3 coding DNA: TGTGCCAGCAGCTTAGTTACGGGTATGAACACTGAAGCTTTCTTT.

This clonotype was seen at least ten times. The chain links TRBV6-1 to TRBJ2-5; no clear D gene. This CDR3 is 13 amino acids long. Looked up from germline, CDR1 is MNHNS and CDR2 is SASEGT. The V gene lost 1 base and the J gene lost 4 bases, with 7 bases spanning the gap. CDR3: CASSEEAPETQYF. The CDR3 region has the DNA TGTGCCAGCAGTGAAGAGGCCCCAGAGACCCAGTACTTC.

This clonotype was observed a few times. The rearrangement joins TRBV28 to TRBJ1-5, with 7 bases identical to TRBD1. V shed 4 bases, J shed 6 bases, and the junction held 9 bases outside the gene matches. CDR3 size: 15 residues. Germline V gene data show CDR1 as MDHEN and CDR2 as SYDVKM. The CDR3 loop reads CASSSPRQGVQPQHF. DNA of the CDR3: TGTGCCAGCAGTTCCCCGCGGCAGGGGGTTCAGCCCCAGCATTTT.

A single count supports this clonotype. No conserved phenylalanine or tryptophan is present at the end of the CDR3, so a read error is the likely explanation. The chain carries TRBV11-2 and TRBJ2-5; D is perhaps TRBD2 (6 bases). Per germline, CDR1 SGHAT and CDR2 FQNNGV. CDR3 length: 15 amino acids. This chain's CDR3 is CTSSLGLGGRETQYL. The CDR3 nucleotides read TGTACCAGCAGCTTAGGATTGGGGGGTCGGGAGACCCAGTACTTA.

Concerning this clonotype itself: Sequence at one end of the junction differs from germline and may be a read error. This rearrangement joins TRBV6-6 to TRBJ2-3, with TRBD1 matching 7 bases. The CDR3 is 14 residues long. Per germline, CDR1 MNHNY and CDR2 SVGAGI (reference sequence). CDR3: CASNPGGVIDTQYF. CDR3 nucleotide sequence: TGTGCCAGCAACCCAGGGGGAGTCATAGATACACAGTATTTT.

This sequence joins TRBV11-2 and TRBJ2-3, with 9 nucleotides matching TRBD2. CDR1 and CDR2 from the germline V gene are SGHAT and FQNNGV. The CDR3 extends over 17 amino acids. V trimming: 4 bases; J trimming: 0 bases; junction bases outside the gene matches: 8. CDR3 sequence (DNA): TGTGCCAGCAGCTCTCGACAAGCGGGGGGAAGCACAGATACGCAGTATTTT. Translated, it gives CASSSRQAGGSTDTQYF. The full variable domain, completed using reference TRBV11-2 and TRBJ2-3, is EAGVAQSPRYKIIEKRQSVAFWCNPISGHATLYWYQQILGQGPKLLIQFQNNGVVDDSQLPKDRFSAERLKGVDSTLKIQPAKLEDSAVYLCASSSRQAGGSTDTQYFGPGTRLTVL.

As regards this clonotype: This CDR3 fails to terminate in the conserved phenylalanine or tryptophan, so it likely reflects a read error. This chain joins TRBV11-2 and TRBJ2-1, with D perhaps TRBD1 or TRBD2 (6 bases each). Germline V lookup: CDR1 SGHAT, CDR2 FQNNGV. The CDR3 has 16 amino acids. The CDR3 protein is CASSSPGGGPYNGQFY. Here the CDR3 DNA reads TGTGCAAGCAGCTCGCCCGGTGGGGGGCCCTACAATGGGCAGTTCTAC.

At least ten counts were recorded for this clonotype. The chain combines TRBV29-1 with TRBJ2-1; TRBD2 matches at 8 bases. The germline CDR1 and CDR2 sequences are SQVTM and ANQGSEA. The CDR3 loop spans 13 amino acids. The CDR3 is CSASGGSRNEQFF. The CDR3 region has the DNA TGCAGTGCGAGCGGGGGCAGTCGCAATGAGCAGTTCTTC.

The sample holds one count of this clonotype. The genes are TRBV6-1 and TRBJ2-7; no clear D. The germline V gene has CDR1 MNHNS and CDR2 SASEGT. V lost 9 bases and J lost 3, with 9 bases in between. This CDR3 spans 11 amino acids. CDR3 sequence reads: CASRVDYEQYF. As DNA, the CDR3 is TGTGCCAGTAGAGTCGACTACGAGCAGTACTTC.

This clonotype was counted once. CDR3 region: CASAPGSYEQYF. CDR3 in DNA: TGTGCCTCAGCCCCAGGGTCCTACGAGCAGTACTTC. This chain uses TRBV10-3 with TRBJ2-7; perhaps TRBD1 as D (5 bases). The CDR3 is 12 amino acids. V lost 11 bases and J 1 base, leaving 12 bases between the germline ends. Germline CDR1 is ENHRY and CDR2 is SYGVKD.

This clonotype was detected a few times. This could be a read error, since a much larger clone is one nucleotide away. The V gene is TRBV13, the J gene TRBJ2-1; the D is unclear. This CDR3 region has 11 residues. Trimming pared 2 bases from V and 9 bases from J, leaving 5 bases between. The germline V gene encodes CDR1 PRHDT and CDR2 FYEKMQ (reference sequence). The DNA for the CDR3 is TGTGCCAGCAGCTTACGGAGTGAGCAGTTCTTC. Protein: CASSLRSEQFF.

The rearrangement links TRBV18 to TRBJ2-1; 7 bases match TRBD2. CDR3 length equals 17 residues. In germline, CDR1 is KGHSH, CDR2 LQKENI. V trimming: 0 bases; J trimming: 0 bases; junction bases outside the gene matches: 5. The CDR3 bases are TGTGCCAGCTCACCACCACTAGCGTCAAGCTCCTACAATGAGCAGTTCTTC. The encoded protein is CASSPPLASSSYNEQFF.

Concerning this clonotype itself: It is likely a read error, because the conserved phenylalanine at the end of the CDR3 is missing. The genes are TRBV11-2 and TRBJ2-5; D is uncertain. The CDR3 is made up of 13 amino acids. Germline loops: CDR1 SGHAT, CDR2 FQNNGV. CDR3: CASGLTVQETQYL. CDR3 nucleotides: TGTGCCAGCGGCTTAACTGTGCAAGAGACCCAGTACTTA.

On this clonotype: At one of its ends the junction is not consistent with the germline gene, which may arise from a read error. The chain carries TRBV10-2 and TRBJ2-7; D possibly corresponds to TRBD2 (6 bases). The length of the CDR3 is 14 residues. The germline CDR1 and CDR2 sequences are WSHSY and SAAADI. CDR3 in DNA: TGCGTCAGCCTTAACGGGAGTAGCTCCTACGAGCAGTACTTC. It translates to CVSLNGSSSYEQYF.